Given below is one T cell receptor (beta chain) in context. Its antigen is still unknown. The CDR3 has 14 residues. CDR1 and CDR2 (germline): MNHNS, SASEGT. V lost 1 base to trimming and J lost 0 bases, with 7 bases between them. The data were taken from a study of T cell responses to AZD1222 COVID-19 vaccine. Study-wide findings and caveats: Close to half of all spike-specific TCRs reportedly target regions of the variants that are unmutated. Only a handful of AZD1222 recipients, several in all, had baseline seropositivity. Clonal diversity may have been underestimated, and the donors were mostly white British, with more females than males. Vaccine-associated CD4 TCRs ranged over spike, dominating at 160-218 and 743-854.

Sequencing used immunoSEQ multiplex PCR; TCRdb keeps in-frame clones, though not all of them. The table includes 130,000 or so clones, 90% detected once. This specimen consisted of peripheral blood, obtained on day 0 of AZD1222 vaccination. The chain couples TRBV6-1 to TRBJ2-7, with D possibly being TRBD1 (5 bases). The receptor's source is an adult in good health. The CDR3 DNA reads as TGTGCCAGCAGTGAAGTAGGGGACTCCTACGAGCAGTACTTC. This encodes CASSEVGDSYEQYF.